These T cell receptor beta chains were read from a single sample in a study of blood T cell repertoires in COVID-19. This table comes from immunoSEQ multiplex PCR, and its TCRdb copy is limited to in-frame clones, with some not included. The table has 250,000 to 350,000 clones, over 75% seen once. Sequencing was carried out using PBMCs or T cells enriched from blood (not recorded which). These receptors all stem from a woman aged 25 to 45 who had recovered from COVID-19. Both conserved end residues are part of each CDR3. The D gene is left open where the match is weak. Not every row has a clone size; where given, it reads once, few, many or a size class.

clone size: .
J gene: TRBJ1-1
V gene: TRBV7-2
D gene: .
CDR3 DNA: TGTGCCAGCAGCACCGGTGCGGGGGTCTGGGGCACTGAAGCTTTCTTT
CDR3 protein: CASSTGAGVWGTEAFF

clone size: .
J gene: TRBJ1-2
V gene: TRBV20-1
D gene: TRBD1
CDR3 DNA: TGCAGTGCTATTGAGGGACAGCGATATGGCTACACCTTC
CDR3 protein: CSAIEGQRYGYTF

clone size: .
J gene: TRBJ2-7
V gene: TRBV6-5
D gene: TRBD1
CDR3 DNA: TGTGCCAGCAGTTACCTACCCGCAGGGGGCTACGAGCAGTACTTC
CDR3 protein: CASSYLPAGGYEQYF

clone size: .
J gene: TRBJ2-5
V gene: TRBV27
D gene: TRBD1
CDR3 DNA: TGTGCCAGCACTGGGGGACAGGGGGCGGGTGTGACCCAGTACTTC
CDR3 protein: CASTGGQGAGVTQYF

clone size: .
J gene: TRBJ1-2
V gene: TRBV6-2/TRBV6-3
D gene: TRBD1
CDR3 DNA: TGTGCCAGCAGCTGGACAGGGGATAACTATGGCTACACCTTC
CDR3 protein: CASSWTGDNYGYTF

clone size: .
J gene: TRBJ2-1
V gene: TRBV11-2
D gene: TRBD1
CDR3 DNA: TGTGCCAGCAGCGGCGGGACAGGGAGGTGGAATGAGCAGTTCTTC
CDR3 protein: CASSGGTGRWNEQFF

clone size: .
J gene: TRBJ2-7
V gene: TRBV5-1
D gene: TRBD2
CDR3 DNA: TGCGCCAGCAGCTTGGGGACTAGCAGCTCCTACGAGCAGTACTTC
CDR3 protein: CASSLGTSSSYEQYF

clone size: .
J gene: TRBJ2-5
V gene: TRBV6-5
D gene: .
CDR3 DNA: TGTGCCAGCAACCAGGAGGGCAGGGGGGAGACCCAGTACTTC
CDR3 protein: CASNQEGRGETQYF

clone size: .
J gene: TRBJ2-1
V gene: TRBV6-5
D gene: .
CDR3 DNA: TGTGCCAGCACGCTGCTAGTTCAAGGCAATGAGCAGTTCTTC
CDR3 protein: CASTLLVQGNEQFF

clone size: .
J gene: TRBJ1-4
V gene: TRBV5-6
D gene: TRBD1
CDR3 DNA: TGTGCCAGCAGCTCCACAGGGGTCGGAACTAATGAAAAACTGTTTTTT
CDR3 protein: CASSSTGVGTNEKLFF

clone size: .
J gene: TRBJ2-2
V gene: TRBV28
D gene: TRBD1
CDR3 DNA: TGTGCCAGCATCTACGGGACAGGGGACACCGGGGAGCTGTTTTTT
CDR3 protein: CASIYGTGDTGELFF

clone size: .
J gene: TRBJ2-7
V gene: TRBV21-1
D gene: .
CDR3 DNA: TGTGCCAGCAGCAAAAGCCATCCGATAGACAGGTGTTCCTACGAGCAGTACTTC
CDR3 protein: CASSKSHPIDRCSYEQYF

clone size: .
J gene: TRBJ2-3
V gene: TRBV2
D gene: TRBD1
CDR3 DNA: TGTGCCAGCAGTGAATTAGGGGGCATAGATACGCAGTATTTT
CDR3 protein: CASSELGGIDTQYF

clone size: .
J gene: TRBJ1-6
V gene: TRBV5-1
D gene: .
CDR3 DNA: TGCGCCAGCAGCCGGTCCGGGATTAATTCACCCCTCCACTTT
CDR3 protein: CASSRSGINSPLHF

clone size: .
J gene: TRBJ2-2
V gene: TRBV2
D gene: TRBD1
CDR3 DNA: TGTGCCAGCAGTGAAGAGACAGGGTTGGCCGGGGAGCTGTTTTTT
CDR3 protein: CASSEETGLAGELFF

clone size: .
J gene: TRBJ2-1
V gene: TRBV4-3
D gene: TRBD2
CDR3 DNA: TGCGCCAGCAGCCAAGATCGGGGGGGGCGCGTAACAAGTGAGCAGTTCTTC
CDR3 protein: CASSQDRGGRVTSEQFF

clone size: .
J gene: TRBJ2-7
V gene: TRBV27
D gene: TRBD2
CDR3 DNA: TGTGCCAGCAGTTCCGGACCGACTAGCGGATTGTACGAGCAGTACTTC
CDR3 protein: CASSSGPTSGLYEQYF

clone size: .
J gene: TRBJ2-1
V gene: TRBV28
D gene: .
CDR3 DNA: TGTGCCAGCGTCACCCAGGGCAGGGACAATGAGCAGTTCTTC
CDR3 protein: CASVTQGRDNEQFF

clone size: .
J gene: TRBJ1-1
V gene: TRBV25-1
D gene: TRBD1
CDR3 DNA: TGTGCCAGCAGTGGAAGACGACAGGGAGGCCCGAACACTGAAGCTTTCTTT
CDR3 protein: CASSGRRQGGPNTEAFF

clone size: .
J gene: TRBJ2-7
V gene: TRBV18
D gene: TRBD2
CDR3 DNA: TGTGCCAGCTCACTCTCACTAGCGGACACCTACGAGCAGTACTTC
CDR3 protein: CASSLSLADTYEQYF

clone size: .
J gene: TRBJ2-3
V gene: TRBV7-3
D gene: .
CDR3 DNA: TGTGCCAGCAGCACCGGACAAAAGGATACGCAGTATTTT
CDR3 protein: CASSTGQKDTQYF

clone size: .
J gene: TRBJ2-3
V gene: TRBV7-3
D gene: TRBD2
CDR3 DNA: TGTGCCAGCAGCTTACGGGGGGGCGCAGTCACAGATACGCAGTATTTT
CDR3 protein: CASSLRGGAVTDTQYF

clone size: .
J gene: TRBJ1-1
V gene: TRBV19
D gene: .
CDR3 DNA: TGTGCCAGTAGCTTACAGGGAGTGACTGAAGCTTTCTTT
CDR3 protein: CASSLQGVTEAFF

clone size: few
J gene: TRBJ1-2
V gene: TRBV4-1
D gene: .
CDR3 DNA: TGCGCCAGCAGCCAACACTCAGGCGAAAACTATGGCTACACCTTC
CDR3 protein: CASSQHSGENYGYTF

clone size: .
J gene: TRBJ2-5
V gene: TRBV28
D gene: TRBD1
CDR3 DNA: TGTGCCAGCAGTTCCGGACAGGGGCGTCAAGAGACCCAGTACTTC
CDR3 protein: CASSSGQGRQETQYF

clone size: .
J gene: TRBJ2-1
V gene: TRBV29-1
D gene: .
CDR3 DNA: TGCAGCGTTGACCTGAATAACGGCGAGGCCGGTGAGCAGTTCTTC
CDR3 protein: CSVDLNNGEAGEQFF

clone size: .
J gene: TRBJ2-7
V gene: TRBV3-1/TRBV3-2
D gene: .
CDR3 DNA: TGTGCCAGCAGCCAAGAGGGGTTGGGCGGGGGCCTCTACGAGCAGTACTTC
CDR3 protein: CASSQEGLGGGLYEQYF

clone size: .
J gene: TRBJ2-7
V gene: TRBV19
D gene: .
CDR3 DNA: TGTGCCAGTAGTATGACTCCTCTTTACGAGCAGTACTTC
CDR3 protein: CASSMTPLYEQYF

clone size: .
J gene: TRBJ2-7
V gene: TRBV4-3
D gene: .
CDR3 DNA: TGCGCCAGCAGCCAAGGGGGCGGCTACGAGCAGTACTTC
CDR3 protein: CASSQGGGYEQYF

clone size: .
J gene: TRBJ1-5
V gene: TRBV5-1
D gene: TRBD1
CDR3 DNA: TGCGCCAGCAGCTTGACAGGGGTTGGCAATCAGCCCCAGCATTTT
CDR3 protein: CASSLTGVGNQPQHF

clone size: .
J gene: TRBJ2-3
V gene: TRBV18
D gene: .
CDR3 DNA: TGTGCCAGCATGCCCCTACTAACAGATACGCAGTATTTT
CDR3 protein: CASMPLLTDTQYF

clone size: .
J gene: TRBJ2-7
V gene: TRBV7-9
D gene: .
CDR3 DNA: TGTGCCAGCAGCTTAGCGATGCAGGGGCGCTCCTACGAGCAGTACTTC
CDR3 protein: CASSLAMQGRSYEQYF

clone size: once
J gene: TRBJ1-2
V gene: TRBV7-2
D gene: .
CDR3 DNA: TGTGCCAGCAGCTTAGAACAGGGTGGCTATGGCTACACCTTC
CDR3 protein: CASSLEQGGYGYTF

clone size: .
J gene: TRBJ1-1
V gene: TRBV3-1/TRBV3-2
D gene: .
CDR3 DNA: TGTGCCAGCAGCCAGACACGGACAAACACTGAAGCTTTCTTT
CDR3 protein: CASSQTRTNTEAFF

clone size: few
J gene: TRBJ1-1
V gene: TRBV5-1
D gene: .
CDR3 DNA: TGCGCCAGCAGCCACATACCCGACAAGAACACTGAAGCTTTCTTT
CDR3 protein: CASSHIPDKNTEAFF

clone size: .
J gene: TRBJ2-3
V gene: TRBV5-1
D gene: TRBD2
CDR3 DNA: TGCGCCAGCAGCCCCGGACTAGCGGAACGCACAGATACGCAGTATTTT
CDR3 protein: CASSPGLAERTDTQYF

clone size: .
J gene: TRBJ1-1
V gene: TRBV12-3/TRBV12-4
D gene: TRBD1
CDR3 DNA: TGTGCCAGCAGAATCTCGACAGGGTCAGCTTTCTTT
CDR3 protein: CASRISTGSAFF

clone size: .
J gene: TRBJ2-2
V gene: TRBV6-1
D gene: TRBD2
CDR3 DNA: TGTGCCAGCAGTGACGGGCGGGAGGCCGGGGAGCTGTTTTTT
CDR3 protein: CASSDGREAGELFF

clone size: .
J gene: TRBJ2-1
V gene: TRBV7-7
D gene: .
CDR3 DNA: TGTGCTAGCAGCTTAGCGCGGGGGCAAGGGTACAATGAGCAGTTCTTC
CDR3 protein: CASSLARGQGYNEQFF

clone size: .
J gene: TRBJ2-1
V gene: TRBV5-1
D gene: TRBD2
CDR3 DNA: TGCGCCAGCAGCCTCACCCTTATAGCGGGAGGCCACAATGAGCAGTTCTTC
CDR3 protein: CASSLTLIAGGHNEQFF

clone size: .
J gene: TRBJ2-7
V gene: TRBV29-1
D gene: TRBD1
CDR3 DNA: TGCAGCCCTACTCGGACAGGGGACTTGGGCGAGCAGTACTTC
CDR3 protein: CSPTRTGDLGEQYF

clone size: .
J gene: TRBJ2-7
V gene: TRBV7-9
D gene: TRBD1
CDR3 DNA: TGTGCCAGCAGCTCGGACAGGGACGGATACGAGCAGTACTTC
CDR3 protein: CASSSDRDGYEQYF

clone size: .
J gene: TRBJ2-1
V gene: TRBV28
D gene: TRBD2
CDR3 DNA: TGTGCCAGCATCGTGGCGGGAGCTAAAGGTGAGCAGTTCTTC
CDR3 protein: CASIVAGAKGEQFF

clone size: .
J gene: TRBJ2-5
V gene: TRBV11-2
D gene: .
CDR3 DNA: TGTGCCAGCAGCTTAGATGCGGAGACCCAGTACTTC
CDR3 protein: CASSLDAETQYF

clone size: .
J gene: TRBJ1-3
V gene: TRBV28
D gene: .
CDR3 DNA: TGTGCCAGCAGTTTATTTGCGGGGGGGGCCGCACAGACAGGAAACACCATATATTTT
CDR3 protein: CASSLFAGGAAQTGNTIYF

clone size: .
J gene: TRBJ2-3
V gene: TRBV9
D gene: TRBD2
CDR3 DNA: TGTGCCAGCAGCACCAGCAGGACAGGGGTTACTAGCGGGAGACAGGAGGCAGGAGATACGCAGTATTTT
CDR3 protein: CASSTSRTGVTSGRQEAGDTQYF

clone size: .
J gene: TRBJ2-5
V gene: TRBV7-2
D gene: .
CDR3 DNA: TGTGCCAGCAGCCCAGTACAGGGGAGGGAGACCCAGTACTTC
CDR3 protein: CASSPVQGRETQYF

clone size: .
J gene: TRBJ1-4
V gene: TRBV15
D gene: TRBD1
CDR3 DNA: TGTGCCACCAGCCCCGGGACAGGGGTTGAAAAACTGTTTTTT
CDR3 protein: CATSPGTGVEKLFF

clone size: once
J gene: TRBJ1-5
V gene: TRBV3-1/TRBV3-2
D gene: .
CDR3 DNA: TGTGCCAGCAGCCAAGATCAAGGGGTTCAGCCCCAGCATTTT
CDR3 protein: CASSQDQGVQPQHF

clone size: .
J gene: TRBJ2-5
V gene: TRBV28
D gene: .
CDR3 DNA: TGTGCCAGCAGTTTATGGAAACAGTCCCAAGAGACCCAGTACTTC
CDR3 protein: CASSLWKQSQETQYF

clone size: few
J gene: TRBJ2-7
V gene: TRBV10-1
D gene: TRBD2
CDR3 DNA: TGCGCCAGCAGTGAGTCCCTAGCGGGAGAGTACGAGCAGTACTTC
CDR3 protein: CASSESLAGEYEQYF

clone size: .
J gene: TRBJ1-4
V gene: TRBV28
D gene: .
CDR3 DNA: TGTGCCAGCAGTGAATGGGGGAGGAATGAAAAACTGTTTTTT
CDR3 protein: CASSEWGRNEKLFF

clone size: .
J gene: TRBJ1-1
V gene: TRBV7-2
D gene: .
CDR3 DNA: TGTGCCAACAGTCAACGAAGGACAGTGAACACTGAAGCTTTCTTT
CDR3 protein: CANSQRRTVNTEAFF

clone size: .
J gene: TRBJ1-3
V gene: TRBV19
D gene: .
CDR3 DNA: TGTGCCAGTACCCCCACAGGGATCGGAAGAAACACCATATATTTT
CDR3 protein: CASTPTGIGRNTIYF

clone size: .
J gene: TRBJ2-1
V gene: TRBV4-3
D gene: TRBD2
CDR3 DNA: TGCGCCAGCAGCCCGCGGACTAGCGGGCCCAACAATGAGCAGTTCTTC
CDR3 protein: CASSPRTSGPNNEQFF

clone size: .
J gene: TRBJ1-2
V gene: TRBV6-2/TRBV6-3
D gene: .
CDR3 DNA: TGTGCCAGCAGCCCGAGCGGGATAGGCGGCTACACCTTC
CDR3 protein: CASSPSGIGGYTF

clone size: .
J gene: TRBJ2-7
V gene: TRBV5-6
D gene: TRBD1
CDR3 DNA: TGTGCCAGCAGCTTGCTCGGACAGGGCTCCCTTTCAAACGAGCAGTACTTC
CDR3 protein: CASSLLGQGSLSNEQYF

clone size: .
J gene: TRBJ2-1
V gene: TRBV28
D gene: TRBD2
CDR3 DNA: TGTGCCAGCAGCCCTATGCGGGAGATGAACGATGAGCAGTTCTTC
CDR3 protein: CASSPMREMNDEQFF

clone size: .
J gene: TRBJ2-3
V gene: TRBV5-4
D gene: TRBD1
CDR3 DNA: TGTGCCAGCAGCTTGCCGGGACAGGGGGCGAATACGCAGTATTTT
CDR3 protein: CASSLPGQGANTQYF

clone size: .
J gene: TRBJ2-1
V gene: TRBV27
D gene: TRBD2
CDR3 DNA: TGTGCCAGCAGTTCAGGGACTAGCGCCTACAATGAGCAGTTCTTC
CDR3 protein: CASSSGTSAYNEQFF